The 20 T cell receptor beta chains listed next were all sequenced from one sample in a study of CD8 T cells in ankylosing spondylitis. In TCRdb, the 5' RACE reads were re-called with MiXCR into one record per CDR3 protein. In the table there are about 250,000 distinct CDR3 sequences, roughly 32% of which are singletons. Sample: blood, either unsorted or a sorted T cell fraction (not recorded which). Source of these receptors: a male donor with ankylosing spondylitis or in good health (not recorded which).

The chain joins TRBV7-3 to TRBJ2-1; D is undetermined. This CDR3 has 13 residues. Germline CDR1 SGHTA, CDR2 FQGTGA. Trimming cost V 5 bases and J 7 bases, with 12 bases left between them. This CDR3 is CASSLLTANEQFF. The CDR3 nucleotides read TGTGCCAGCAGCCTCCTTACAGCAAATGAGCAGTTCTTC.

This clonotype was seen many times. V gene TRBV19 combines with J gene TRBJ2-1; TRBD1 might be the D (6 bases). The CDR3 is 15 residues long. Between the trimmed V and J ends, which lost 5 bases and 7 bases, there was a span of 18 bases. The V gene's germline CDR1 is LNHDA and CDR2 SQIVND (reference sequence). The CDR3 loop is CASSPWTAESNEQFF. The CDR3 coding sequence is TGTGCCAGTAGTCCCTGGACAGCGGAATCGAATGAGCAGTTCTTC.

The sample holds many counts of this clonotype. CDR3 protein: CASSLEDTQYF. In DNA, the CDR3 is TGTGCCAGCAGTTTAGAGGATACGCAGTATTTT. This rearrangement joins TRBV12-3 or TRBV12-4 to TRBJ2-3; D is undetermined. The CDR3 runs to 11 residues. Between the trimmed V and J ends, which lost 1 base and 6 bases, there was a span of 2 bases.

The chain combines TRBV6-5 with TRBJ2-3, with D tentatively TRBD1 (5 bases). This CDR3 contains 17 residues. The V gene lost 4 bases and the J gene lost 0 bases, with 17 bases spanning the gap. Germline values: CDR1 MNHEY, CDR2 SVGAGI. The CDR3 protein is CASSSAPTVSSTDTQYF. CDR3 bases: TGTGCCAGCAGTTCGGCCCCGACAGTATCTAGCACAGATACGCAGTATTTT.

This chain links TRBV5-8 with TRBJ2-5; 7 nucleotides agree with TRBD2. The CDR3 length is 14 residues. CDR1 is SGHTS and CDR2 is YDEGEE in the germline V gene. V shed 1 base, J shed 5 bases, and the junction held 5 bases outside the gene matches. The CDR3 reads CASSLQRGFETQYF. The CDR3 nucleotides read TGTGCCAGCAGCTTGCAGCGGGGATTTGAGACCCAGTACTTC.

This chain links TRBV18 with TRBJ2-5; no firm D call. The CDR3 runs 13 residues. Trimming removed 2 bases at V and 3 bases at J, with 7 bases between. Germline V gene data show CDR1 as KGHSH and CDR2 as LQKENI. The CDR3: CASSPSPEETQYF. CDR3 coding DNA: TGTGCCAGCTCACCATCTCCAGAAGAGACCCAGTACTTC.

This clonotype was counted a single time. The gene calls are TRBV20-1 and TRBJ2-2; 10 positions match TRBD2. This CDR3 is 16 amino acids long. V shed 0 bases, J shed 3 bases, and the junction held 4 bases outside the gene matches. From germline, CDR1 is DFQATT and CDR2 SNEGSKA (reference sequence). The CDR3 loop reads CSARDLAGDHTGELFF. CDR3 bases: TGCAGTGCTAGAGATCTAGCGGGGGACCACACCGGGGAGCTGTTTTTT.

The rearrangement links TRBV10-3 to TRBJ2-5; D may correspond to TRBD1 or TRBD2 (5 bases each). This CDR3 contains 13 residues. The V gene lost 11 bases and the J gene lost 3 bases, with 16 bases spanning the gap. Germline CDR1 ENHRY, CDR2 SYGVKD. CDR3 DNA: TGTGCCGCGGCCGGGACGGAGAAAGAGACCCAGTACTTC. Translation: CAAAGTEKETQYF.

This clonotype was detected a few times. V is TRBV12-3 or TRBV12-4 and J is TRBJ2-1; TRBD2 agrees at 9 bases. V was clipped by 2 bases and J by 2 bases; unmatched bases: 7. This CDR3 is built from 17 residues. CDR3 DNA sequence: TGTGCCAGCAGTTTATATCCTAGCGGGGCCCCCTACAATGAGCAGTTCTTC. Translation gives CASSLYPSGAPYNEQFF.

V and J are TRBV27 and TRBJ2-3; no reliable D call. Trimming stripped 1 base from V and 0 bases from J, with 8 bases between. This CDR3 is 15 amino acids long. The germline gives CDR1 MNHEY, CDR2 SMNVEV (reference sequence). The CDR3 reads CASSLWSPSTDTQYF. CDR3 DNA: TGTGCCAGCAGTTTATGGTCACCTAGCACAGATACGCAGTATTTT.

This sequence joins TRBV25-1 and TRBJ2-7, with 7 bases matching TRBD2. Germline values: CDR1 MGHDK, CDR2 SYGVNS. The J segment lost 0 bases and the V segment lost 8 bases, leaving 4 bases of the junction unmatched. The CDR3 has 13 residues. The CDR3 DNA reads as TGTGCCAGCTGGGGGAGGGACTCCTACGAGCAGTACTTC. Translating gives CASWGRDSYEQYF.

The chain has TRBV12-3 or TRBV12-4 and TRBJ1-3; D unresolved. The CDR3 runs 14 residues. Trimming took off 1 base at V and 4 bases at J, with 8 bases between the two ends. The CDR3 is CASSLEGTGNTIYF. CDR3 nucleotide sequence: TGTGCCAGCAGTTTAGAGGGAACGGGAAACACCATATATTTT.

A few counts support this clonotype. The J gene is TRBJ2-3, the V gene TRBV5-5; 8 nucleotides line up with TRBD2. With V trimmed by 2 bases and J by 1 base, 6 bases remained unmatched. From germline, CDR1 is SGHKS and CDR2 YYEKEE (reference sequence). The CDR3 is 16 residues long. The CDR3 nucleotides are TGTGCCAGCAGCTTCGGGAGCGGGGGAGGCACAGATACGCAGTATTTT. Translation gives CASSFGSGGGTDTQYF. Drawing the rest from reference TRBV5-5 and TRBJ2-3, the complete variable domain is DAGVTQSPTHLIKTRGQQVTLRCSPISGHKSVSWYQQVLGQGPQFIFQYYEKEERGRGNFPDRFSARQFPNYSSELNVNALLLGDSALYLCASSFGSGGGTDTQYFGPGTRLTVL.

The rearrangement uses TRBV4-1 and TRBJ1-5; 9 bases are a match to TRBD1. J was trimmed by 5 bases and V by 4 bases; bases with no gene match: 15. The germline gives CDR1 MGHRA, CDR2 YSYEKL. CDR3 length equals 18 residues. The CDR3 loop reads CASSLWTGDYKTYQPQHF. The CDR3 DNA reads TGCGCCAGCAGCCTTTGGACAGGGGATTATAAAACCTATCAGCCCCAGCATTTT.

The sample holds a few counts of this clonotype. This chain uses TRBV20-1 with TRBJ1-2; the match to TRBD1 covers 9 bases. CDR1 is DFQATT and CDR2 is SNEGSKA in the germline V gene (reference sequence). The CDR3 covers 16 residues. In nucleotides, the CDR3 is TGCAGCCCGGGGGGGGGGACAGGGATGGGGAACTATGGCTACACCTTC. Its translation is CSPGGGTGMGNYGYTF.

The chain recombines TRBV29-1 with TRBJ2-4; D remains unclear. Trimming cost V 7 bases and J 11 bases, with 15 bases left between them. The CDR3 consists of 11 residues. Germline values: CDR1 SQVTM, CDR2 ANQGSEA. CDR3 nucleotide sequence: TGCAGCGCCGAACAGAAGACTGTTCAGTACTTC. This translates into CSAEQKTVQYF.

The gene calls are TRBV7-9 and TRBJ1-1; D gene uncertain. Trimming took 0 bases from V and 6 from J, leaving 14 bases between them. The CDR3 length is 15 residues. Per germline, CDR1 SEHNR and CDR2 FQNEAQ (reference sequence). The CDR3 sequence: CASSLAAEGGAEAFF. In DNA, the CDR3 is TGTGCCAGCAGCTTAGCCGCCGAGGGTGGGGCTGAAGCTTTCTTT.

This clonotype was recorded a few times. The chain combines TRBV20-1 with TRBJ2-6; perhaps TRBD2 as D (5 bases). CDR3 size: 16 residues. The V gene's germline CDR1 is DFQATT and CDR2 SNEGSKA (reference sequence). V was shortened by 0 bases and J by 1 base, with 10 bases between the two germline ends. DNA of the CDR3: TGCAGTGCTAGAGATCTCCGAGGGTCTGGGGCCAACGTCCTGACTTTC. Its protein product is CSARDLRGSGANVLTF.

V gene TRBV5-1 combines with J gene TRBJ1-1, with TRBD1 matching over 9 bases. The ends lost 0 bases at V and 3 bases at J; junction bases unmatched: 6. The CDR3 spans 16 residues. Germline lookup yields CDR1 SGHRS and CDR2 YFSETQ. The CDR3 DNA reads as TGCGCCAGCAGCTTGGCCCCACAGGGGGCCTACACTGAAGCTTTCTTT. Residues: CASSLAPQGAYTEAFF.

Only a few counts were recorded for this clonotype. The V and J genes are TRBV29-1 and TRBJ1-2; no clear D. The V gene lost 3 bases and the J gene lost 4 bases, with 12 bases spanning the gap. Germline V gene sequence: CDR1 SQVTM, CDR2 ANQGSEA. The CDR3 extends over 13 amino acids. This CDR3 reads CSVETGGRYGYTF. The CDR3 DNA reads TGCAGCGTTGAGACGGGAGGCCGCTATGGCTACACCTTC. The complete variable domain, with remaining parts taken from reference TRBV29-1 and TRBJ1-2, reads SAVISQKPSRDICQRGTSLTIQCQVDSQVTMMFWYRQQPGQSLTLIATANQGSEATYESGFVIDKFPISRPNLTFSTLTVSNMSPEDSSIYLCSVETGGRYGYTFGSGTRLTVV.